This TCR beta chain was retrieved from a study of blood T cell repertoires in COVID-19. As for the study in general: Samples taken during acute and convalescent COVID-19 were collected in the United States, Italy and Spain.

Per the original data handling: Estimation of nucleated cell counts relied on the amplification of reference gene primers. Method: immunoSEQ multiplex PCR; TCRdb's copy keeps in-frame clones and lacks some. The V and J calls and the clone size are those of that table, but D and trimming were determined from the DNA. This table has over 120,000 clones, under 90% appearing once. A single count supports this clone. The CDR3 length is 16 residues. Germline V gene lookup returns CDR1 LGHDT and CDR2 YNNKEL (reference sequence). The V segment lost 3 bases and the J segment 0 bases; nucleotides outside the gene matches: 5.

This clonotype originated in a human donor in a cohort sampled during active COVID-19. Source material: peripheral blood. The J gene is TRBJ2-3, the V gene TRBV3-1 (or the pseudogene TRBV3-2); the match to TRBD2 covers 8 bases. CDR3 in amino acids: CASSHGLARSTDTQYF. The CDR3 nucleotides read TGTGCCAGCAGCCACGGACTAGCACGAAGCACAGATACGCAGTATTTT.